A single sample is the source of the 29 T cell receptor beta chains below, sequenced in a study of CD8+CD57+ T cells in acquired aplastic anemia (dated by TCRdb to 2017 to 2018). The patients picked for sequencing were ones in whom flow cytometry had shown an expansion of CD8+CD57+ cells. This sample was sequenced with an Illumina HiSeq 2000. Genomic DNA served as template for TCR beta VDJ combination and CDR3 sequence profiling. Through fastp at Q25 and MiXCR, TCRdb rebuilt clones from the public reads, retaining in-frame beta chains. Each entry merges the rows of one CDR3 protein and shows their most common DNA and genes. The sample includes about 180,000 distinct CDR3 sequences, with roughly 60% observed a single time. 42% of the sample is held by the ten biggest clonotypes. The sample comprised sorted CD4+, CD8+, or CD8+CD57+ T cells (not recorded which) from PBMCs. Source of these receptors: a human donor with aplastic anemia.

For the CDR3, the DNA is TGTGCCAGCAGCCTAGCGGGAGACCGCACAGATACGCAGTATTTT. It yields the protein CASSLAGDRTDTQYF. The chain uses TRBV12-3 or TRBV12-4 and TRBJ2-3; TRBD2 matches 10 bases. The junction had 4 bases not matched to a gene; V was cut back by 6 bases and J by 1 base. The CDR3 length is 15 residues.

This clonotype was counted at least ten times. This chain joins TRBV10-3 and TRBJ1-2; the match to TRBD1 covers 8 bases. CDR1 is ENHRY, CDR2 SYGVKD, per germline. Losses at the gene ends were 4 bases for V and 8 bases for J; bases not matched to a gene: 9. This CDR3 region has 14 residues. CDR3 sequence reads: CAISGSGGWKGYTF. The CDR3, as DNA: TGTGCCATCAGTGGGTCAGGGGGCTGGAAAGGCTACACCTTC.

In its sample, this clonotype was seen many times. The rearrangement links TRBV7-9 to TRBJ1-6; D remains unclear. CDR3 size: 15 residues. Germline CDR1 and CDR2: SEHNR and FQNEAQ (reference sequence). Trimming shortened V by 8 bases and J by 0 bases, and 11 bases separated the two germline ends. CDR3 sequence: CASLTESSYNSPLHF. CDR3 DNA: TGTGCCAGCTTAACAGAGAGCTCCTATAATTCACCCCTCCACTTT.

The V and J genes are TRBV9 and TRBJ1-4; 8 bases align to TRBD1. The CDR3 is made up of 15 amino acids. CDR1 and CDR2 from the germline V gene are SGDLS and YYNGEE. The V gene end was trimmed by 4 bases and the J gene end by 5 bases; junction bases not matched to a gene: 7. For the CDR3, the DNA is TGTGCCAGCAGCAGACAAACAGGGGGGAATGAAAAACTGTTTTTT. Translated, it gives CASSRQTGGNEKLFF.

The chain recombines TRBV2 with TRBJ1-4; D is undetermined. Trimming cost V 5 bases and J 0 bases, with 10 bases left between them. Germline-derived CDR1 and CDR2 are SNHLY and FYNNEI. The CDR3 totals 15 residues. Here the CDR3 DNA reads TGTGCCAGCAGTCCCGGTATATCAACTAATGAAAAACTGTTTTTT. This encodes CASSPGISTNEKLFF.

The rearrangement joins TRBV10-3 to TRBJ1-1; maybe TRBD1 (6 bases). This CDR3 is 15 amino acids long. The V and J ends lost 2 bases and 7 bases respectively, with 17 bases between them. Germline CDR1 reads ENHRY; CDR2 reads SYGVKD. CDR3 DNA sequence: TGTGCCATCAGTGAGGACAGGAGCTCCTACAATGAAGCTTTCTTT. It codes for CAISEDRSSYNEAFF.

The chain has TRBV9 and TRBJ2-2, with D perhaps matching TRBD2 (5 bases). V was trimmed by 2 bases and J by 7 bases, leaving 9 bases between them. This CDR3 spans 13 amino acids. Germline CDR1 and CDR2: SGDLS and YYNGEE. The CDR3 protein is CASSVGAVGELFF. CDR3 nucleotide sequence: TGTGCCAGCAGCGTGGGAGCGGTCGGGGAGCTGTTTTTT.

This clonotype was found a few times. Lacking the conserved final phenylalanine or tryptophan, this CDR3 likely reflects a read error. The rearrangement links TRBV24-1 to TRBJ1-1; 9 bases line up with TRBD1. V lost 5 bases, J lost 6 bases, and 12 bases stayed unmatched. This CDR3 comprises 16 residues. Germline V gene data show CDR1 as KGHDR and CDR2 as SFDVKD. The chain's CDR3 is CATSAYSGTGSSEAFL. For the CDR3, the DNA is TGTGCCACCAGTGCGTATTCCGGGACAGGGTCTTCTGAAGCTTTCCTT.

Remarks on this clonotype: At one boundary the junction diverges from the germline segment, which might be a read error. This chain links TRBV7-6 with TRBJ1-1; no clear D gene. Germline CDR1 SGHVS, CDR2 FNYEAQ. The CDR3 runs to 14 residues. The CDR3 is CANSRDGMNTEAFF. CDR3 bases: TGTGCCAACAGCCGAGACGGTATGAACACTGAAGCTTTCTTT.

The chain employs TRBV2 and TRBJ2-5, with a tentative D call TRBD1 (8 bases). The V gene lost 6 bases and the J gene lost 1 base, with 15 bases spanning the gap. This CDR3 spans 15 amino acids. Germline CDR1 reads SNHLY; CDR2 reads FYNNEI. The CDR3 bases are TGTGCCAGCAGCCCTACAGGGGGGGCCCAAGAGACCCAGTACTTC. Residues: CASSPTGGAQETQYF.

This clonotype was counted a few times. The chain joins TRBV7-8 to TRBJ1-6; 10 bases are a match to TRBD1. Germline lookup yields CDR1 SGHVS and CDR2 FQNEAQ. The V segment lost 3 bases and the J segment 10 bases; nucleotides outside the gene matches: 9. This CDR3 contains 16 residues. The CDR3 sequence: CASSFRDRGVGSPLHF. CDR3 in DNA: TGTGCCAGCAGCTTCCGGGACAGGGGAGTGGGATCACCCCTCCACTTT.

The chain employs TRBV20-1 and TRBJ2-3; D is ambiguous. The CDR3 loop spans 12 amino acids. CDR1 is DFQATT, CDR2 SNEGSKA, per germline (reference sequence). Trimming left V 7 bases short and J 2 bases short, with 10 bases between. CDR3 protein: CSVVTYTDTQYF. In nucleotides, the CDR3 is TGCAGTGTCGTGACCTACACAGATACGCAGTATTTT.

This chain links TRBV24-1 with TRBJ2-2; D tentatively reads TRBD1 or TRBD2 (6 bases each). This CDR3 spans 19 amino acids. CDR1 is KGHDR and CDR2 is SFDVKD in the germline V gene. The V end lost 1 base, the J end lost 0 bases, and 17 bases lay between the germline ends. The CDR3 sequence is CATSDLGGRGHTNTGELFF. The DNA of the CDR3 is TGTGCCACCAGTGATTTAGGGGGGAGAGGGCATACGAACACCGGGGAGCTGTTTTTT.

The rearrangement links TRBV20-1 to TRBJ2-5, with D possibly matching TRBD1 (6 bases). The V gene lost 5 bases and the J gene lost 5 bases, with 24 bases spanning the gap. Germline CDR1 and CDR2: DFQATT and SNEGSKA (reference sequence). The CDR3 contains 16 residues. CDR3 DNA: TGCAGTGCTTTAACAACCGGGACACACACGTTCGAGACCCAGTACTTC. Translating it yields CSALTTGTHTFETQYF.

J is TRBJ2-5 and V is TRBV2, with TRBD2 identical over 14 bases. The CDR3 runs 19 residues. Unmatched junction bases numbered 17, after V lost 6 bases and J lost 5 bases. CDR1 is SNHLY, CDR2 FYNNEI, per germline. CDR3 DNA: TGTGCCAGCAGCTTACGAGTCGGACTAGCGGGAGGTCGCGGGGAGACCCAGTACTTC. Its translation: CASSLRVGLAGGRGETQYF.

This clonotype appeared many times. The chain uses TRBV12-3 or TRBV12-4 and TRBJ1-2; no clear D gene. The ends were cut back, 1 base at V and 4 bases at J, with 7 bases in the middle. The CDR3 has 13 residues. The DNA of the CDR3 is TGTGCCAGCAGTTTAGGGGGATTCTATGGCTACACCTTC. This sequence encodes CASSLGGFYGYTF.

The rearrangement joins TRBV27 to TRBJ1-2; D not certain. CDR1 and CDR2 from the germline V gene are MNHEY and SMNVEV (reference sequence). The CDR3 sequence is 14 residues long. The V end was cut by 2 bases, the J end by 12 bases, with 19 bases between. Here the CDR3 reads CASSLAVGQEGHTF. CDR3 nucleotide sequence: TGTGCCAGCAGTTTAGCCGTCGGGCAGGAAGGCCACACCTTC.

This clonotype came up many times. This sequence joins TRBV11-2 and TRBJ2-3, with 12 bases that match TRBD2. The J segment lost 2 bases and the V segment lost 2 bases, leaving 2 bases of the junction unmatched. Germline V gene lookup returns CDR1 SGHAT and CDR2 FQNNGV. This CDR3 comprises 16 residues. The CDR3 loop is CASSLPSGGATDTQYF. For the CDR3, the DNA is TGTGCCAGCAGCTTACCTAGCGGGGGGGCCACAGATACGCAGTATTTT.

The chain couples TRBV5-1 to TRBJ2-3; D is perhaps TRBD1 (5 bases). This CDR3 contains 15 residues. Looked up from germline, CDR1 is SGHRS and CDR2 is YFSETQ. V lost 3 bases, J lost 0 bases, and 11 bases lay in between. The chain's CDR3 is CASSSTTASTDTQYF. The CDR3 nucleotides read TGCGCCAGCAGCTCGACGACAGCTAGCACAGATACGCAGTATTTT.

This clonotype was seen a handful of times. The chain couples TRBV7-9 to TRBJ2-1, with no clear D. This CDR3 is built from 12 residues. V shed 5 bases and J shed 5 bases, with 7 bases lying between them. The germline V gene has CDR1 SEHNR and CDR2 FQNEAQ (reference sequence). CDR3 loop: CASSLSHNEQFF. The CDR3 DNA is TGTGCCAGCAGCCTTAGCCACAATGAGCAGTTCTTC. The variable domain in full, completed from reference TRBV7-9 and TRBJ2-1, reads DTGVSQNPRHKITKRGQNVTFRCDPISEHNRLYWYRQTLGQGPEFLTYFQNEAQLEKSRLLSDRFSAERPKGSFSTLEIQRTEQGDSAMYLCASSLSHNEQFFGPGTRLTVL.

The gene calls are TRBV19 and TRBJ1-1; weak D call: TRBD1 (5 bases). Germline CDR1 LNHDA, CDR2 SQIVND (reference sequence). This CDR3 comprises 14 residues. V lost 4 bases, J lost 6 bases, and 15 bases lay in between. The CDR3 sequence: CASSTSAGWAEAFF. CDR3 sequence (DNA): TGTGCCAGTAGTACATCGGCAGGGTGGGCTGAAGCTTTCTTT.

The chain joins TRBV7-2 to TRBJ2-3; 9 bases agree with TRBD2. Germline assignment: CDR1 SGHTA and CDR2 FQGNSA. There are 15 residues in the CDR3. Losses at the gene ends were 2 bases for V and 4 bases for J; bases not matched to a gene: 4. CDR3: CASSLSGRRPDTQYF. CDR3 nucleotides: TGTGCCAGCAGCTTAAGCGGGAGGCGCCCAGATACGCAGTATTTT.

The chain has TRBV9 and TRBJ2-1; TRBD1 is a possible D gene (6 bases). Germline V lookup: CDR1 SGDLS, CDR2 YYNGEE. CDR3 length: 15 amino acids. V lost 5 bases to trimming and J lost 4 bases, with 16 bases between them. The chain's CDR3 is CASSSGQGPYNEQFF. Written as DNA, the CDR3 is TGTGCCAGCAGTTCAGGGCAGGGGCCGTACAATGAGCAGTTCTTC.

This clonotype appeared many times. V and J are TRBV20-1 and TRBJ1-6, with 8 bases aligning to TRBD1. CDR1 is DFQATT, CDR2 SNEGSKA, per germline (reference sequence). CDR3 length: 13 amino acids. The V and J ends lost 7 bases and 14 bases, in that order; junction bases with no gene match: 13. The CDR3 DNA reads TGCAGTGGATTGGACAGGGACCTGGGGGCCCTCCACTTT. This translates into CSGLDRDLGALHF.

V and J are TRBV28 and TRBJ2-7, with unresolved D. The CDR3 consists of 12 residues. Per germline, CDR1 MDHEN and CDR2 SYDVKM. V was pared by 2 bases and J by 4 bases, with 6 bases between. The DNA for the CDR3 is TGTGCCAGCAGTTTACAGCAATACGAGCAGTACTTC. Amino acid sequence: CASSLQQYEQYF.

This clonotype has just a few counts. The chain is built from TRBV7-2 and TRBJ2-5; D is possibly TRBD1 (6 bases). V was cut by 5 bases and J by 9 bases, with 16 bases left in between. Germline assignment: CDR1 SGHTA and CDR2 FQGNSA. The CDR3 has 13 residues. CDR3 region: CASSENRDKPQYF. CDR3 DNA: TGTGCCAGCAGCGAAAACAGGGATAAGCCCCAGTACTTC.

The J gene is TRBJ2-2, the V gene TRBV4-1; D tentatively reads TRBD1 or TRBD2 (6 bases each). This CDR3 comprises 16 residues. Trimming took off 5 bases at V and 2 bases at J, with 15 bases between the two ends. CDR1 is MGHRA and CDR2 is YSYEKL in the germline V gene. This CDR3 reads CASSKRGDPNTGELFF. DNA of the CDR3: TGCGCCAGCAGCAAAAGGGGGGATCCTAACACCGGGGAGCTGTTTTTT.

This chain joins TRBV2 and TRBJ2-1, with 8 nucleotides matching TRBD1. The CDR3 contains 13 residues. V dropped 7 bases and J dropped 7; count of bases not matched to a gene: 6. The germline gives CDR1 SNHLY, CDR2 FYNNEI. The CDR3: CASNLQGGNEQFF. CDR3 in DNA: TGTGCCAGCAACTTACAGGGGGGAAATGAGCAGTTCTTC.

In its sample, this clonotype was seen once. The rearrangement joins TRBV19 to TRBJ2-1, with 8 bases matching TRBD2. The J segment lost 8 bases and the V segment lost 6 bases, leaving 9 bases of the junction unmatched. This CDR3 has 14 residues. Looked up from germline, CDR1 is LNHDA and CDR2 is SQIVND (reference sequence). The CDR3 region has the DNA TGTGCCAGTAGAAGCGGGGGAATCTGGGATGAGCAGTTCTTC. The encoded protein is CASRSGGIWDEQFF.